What follows are 11 T cell receptor beta chains derived from one specimen sequenced in a study of radiotherapy plus CTLA-4 blockade in lung cancer. Sequencing was performed with immunoSEQ multiplex PCR; in TCRdb, only in-frame clones are kept and a portion is missing. The sample holds about 60,000 clones, 65% to 80% seen once. The sequencing here drew on peripheral blood, taken from a patient treated with radiotherapy plus ipilimumab. These receptor sequences come from a human donor with non-small cell lung cancer whose response to radiotherapy plus ipilimumab could not be evaluated.

The V and J genes are TRBV7-2 and TRBJ2-5; 12 bases align to TRBD2. The V segment lost 5 bases and the J segment 1 base; nucleotides outside the gene matches: 5. Germline assignment: CDR1 SGHTA and CDR2 FQGNSA. The CDR3 is 16 amino acids. The CDR3 is CASSRGTSGFQETQYF. The CDR3 DNA reads TGTGCCAGCAGCCGAGGGACTAGCGGGTTCCAAGAGACCCAGTACTTC.

This rearrangement joins TRBV4-2 to TRBJ2-6; possible D gene TRBD2, 5 bases. V lost 0 bases and J lost 4, with 13 bases in between. Germline V lookup: CDR1 LGHNA, CDR2 YNFKEQ. The CDR3 is 17 amino acids. This CDR3 reads CASSQDAAPGGANVLTF. Written as DNA, the CDR3 is TGTGCCAGCAGCCAAGATGCTGCGCCGGGGGGGGCCAACGTCCTGACTTTC.

The chain carries TRBV6-1 and TRBJ1-1, with TRBD1 matching 7 bases. The CDR3 is made up of 14 amino acids. Germline V gives CDR1 MNHNS, CDR2 SASEGT. With 1 base clipped from V and 4 bases from J, the junction kept 3 bases outside the gene matches. The CDR3 reads CASSEGQGFTEAFF. The CDR3 DNA follows: TGTGCCAGCAGTGAAGGACAGGGTTTCACTGAAGCTTTCTTT.

The chain recombines TRBV5-5 with TRBJ1-2; 7 bases agree with TRBD1. This CDR3 has 15 amino acids. Trimming took 0 bases from V and 4 from J; bases not matched to a gene: 6. Germline V gives CDR1 SGHKS, CDR2 YYEKEE (reference sequence). CDR3 loop: CASSLAGQAFYGYTF. CDR3 DNA: TGTGCCAGCAGCTTGGCTGGACAGGCCTTCTATGGCTACACCTTC.

The J gene is TRBJ2-6, the V gene TRBV10-3, with TRBD1 identical over 8 bases. Trimming at V came to 3 bases and at J to 0 bases, leaving 4 bases not matched to a gene. Germline CDR1 and CDR2: ENHRY and SYGVKD. The CDR3 contains 17 residues. Written as DNA, the CDR3 is TGTGCCATCAGTGATCCGACAGGGGACTCTGGGGCCAACGTCCTGACTTTC. This sequence encodes CAISDPTGDSGANVLTF.

J is TRBJ1-1 and V is TRBV7-3; D is uncertain. The CDR3 has 13 amino acids. Per germline, CDR1 SGHTA and CDR2 FQGTGA. Trimming stripped 2 bases from V and 5 bases from J, with 9 bases between. For the CDR3, the DNA is TGTGCCAGCAGCTTAGACTTTAGAACTGAAGCTTTCTTT. Translating gives CASSLDFRTEAFF.

This clone was seen a few times. The chain is built from TRBV7-2 and TRBJ2-1; 14 nucleotides line up with TRBD2. V lost 5 bases and J lost 8; bases outside the gene matches: 5. Germline V lookup: CDR1 SGHTA, CDR2 FQGNSA. CDR3 length equals 15 residues. The CDR3 DNA sequence: TGTGCCAGCAGCCCGGGGACTAGCGGGGGTTATGAGCAGTTCTTC. It encodes CASSPGTSGGYEQFF.

The rearrangement uses TRBV7-2 and TRBJ2-7; 11 bases align to TRBD1. CDR3 length: 15 residues. The V gene end was trimmed by 1 base and the J gene end by 4 bases; junction bases not matched to a gene: 3. The germline CDR1 and CDR2 sequences are SGHTA and FQGNSA. The CDR3: CASSLGGQGAYEQYF. In DNA, the CDR3 is TGTGCCAGCAGCTTAGGAGGACAGGGGGCATACGAGCAGTACTTC.

This chain uses TRBV7-2 with TRBJ2-5; TRBD1 aligns across 11 bases. Germline trimming cut 5 bases from V and 7 bases from J; bases unmatched to any gene: 3. This CDR3 contains 13 residues. The germline V gene encodes CDR1 SGHTA and CDR2 FQGNSA. The CDR3 reads CASSKGQGVTQYF. The CDR3 DNA sequence: TGTGCCAGCAGCAAGGGACAGGGGGTGACCCAGTACTTC. The full variable domain, rest sourced from reference TRBV7-2 and TRBJ2-5, is GAGVSQSPSNKVTEKGKDVELRCDPISGHTALYWYRQSLGQGLEFLIYFQGNSAPDKSGLPSDRFSAERTGGSVSTLTIQRTQQEDSAVYLCASSKGQGVTQYFGPGTRLLVL.

This clone appeared once. V and J are TRBV2 and TRBJ1-4, with unresolved D. Germline CDR1 and CDR2: SNHLY and FYNNEI. This CDR3 is 14 amino acids long. V gave up 6 bases and J gave up 4 bases, with 12 bases separating them. In DNA form, the CDR3 reads TGTGCCAGCAGACCATTGGGCATTAATGAAAAACTGTTTTTT. Its translation is CASRPLGINEKLFF. The full variable domain, rest sourced from reference TRBV2 and TRBJ1-4, is EPEVTQTPSHQVTQMGQEVILRCVPISNHLYFYWYRQILGQKVEFLVSFYNNEISEKSEIFDDQFSVERPDGSNFTLKIRSTKLEDSAMYFCASRPLGINEKLFFGSGTQLSVL.

The table lists this clone with a few counts. The J gene is TRBJ2-2, the V gene TRBV5-1; 8 bases line up with TRBD2. Germline V lookup: CDR1 SGHRS, CDR2 YFSETQ. The V and J ends lost 3 bases and 1 base, in that order; junction bases with no gene match: 14. The CDR3 contains 19 residues. CDR3 coding DNA: TGCGCCAGCAGCTCGGGACGGTGGGGACTAGAATTGAACACCGGGGAGCTGTTTTTT. It is translated as CASSSGRWGLELNTGELFF.